This T cell receptor beta chain was documented in a study of cytomegalovirus exposure and HLA in healthy donors. The germline gives CDR1 SEHNR, CDR2 FQNEAQ (reference sequence). This CDR3 comprises 16 residues. A note on this clone: One end of the junction varies from germline; a read error may be responsible.

The PCR used 60 Vbeta and 13 Jbeta primers. Libraries were prepared by immunoSEQ multiplex PCR; TCRdb keeps only in-frame clonotypes and omits some of them. Its clone listing holds roughly 110,000 clones. The chain combines TRBV7-9 with TRBJ1-1, with D perhaps matching TRBD1 (6 bases). The TCR was taken from a man aged 40-55 years in good health and CMV-seropositive. The sequencing sample was made of PBMCs. Here the CDR3 reads CACSSIPGEGNTEAFF. The CDR3 nucleotides read TGTGCCTGCAGCTCCATCCCAGGGGAAGGGAACACTGAAGCTTTCTTT.